This TCR beta chain is drawn from a study of beta chain features in type 1 diabetes. The overall study: There was similarity between patients and healthy donors in age, gender and cell yields. Notes on the study in general: Lower insertion and higher deletion counts appeared at VDJ junctions in type 1 diabetes patients.

The sequenced template was cDNA made from the entire isolated RNA. Generated by immunoSEQ multiplex PCR, the TCRdb table keeps only in-frame clones and is missing some. The repertoire holds over 500,000 clones, with less than 20% as singletons. To note about this clone: Its antigen is not identified.

The sequenced material came from naive CD4+ T cells from blood. The sequence derives from a man aged 18 to 29 in good health.

In DNA form, the CDR3 reads TGTGCCAGCAGCCGGGACAGTCCTTCCTACGAGCAGTACTTC. Translating it yields CASSRDSPSYEQYF. The V call is TRBV6-1, the J call TRBJ2-7, with 7 positions matching TRBD1. This CDR3 spans 14 amino acids. V lost 6 bases, J lost 1 base, and 6 bases stayed unmatched. The V gene's germline CDR1 is MNHNS and CDR2 SASEGT.